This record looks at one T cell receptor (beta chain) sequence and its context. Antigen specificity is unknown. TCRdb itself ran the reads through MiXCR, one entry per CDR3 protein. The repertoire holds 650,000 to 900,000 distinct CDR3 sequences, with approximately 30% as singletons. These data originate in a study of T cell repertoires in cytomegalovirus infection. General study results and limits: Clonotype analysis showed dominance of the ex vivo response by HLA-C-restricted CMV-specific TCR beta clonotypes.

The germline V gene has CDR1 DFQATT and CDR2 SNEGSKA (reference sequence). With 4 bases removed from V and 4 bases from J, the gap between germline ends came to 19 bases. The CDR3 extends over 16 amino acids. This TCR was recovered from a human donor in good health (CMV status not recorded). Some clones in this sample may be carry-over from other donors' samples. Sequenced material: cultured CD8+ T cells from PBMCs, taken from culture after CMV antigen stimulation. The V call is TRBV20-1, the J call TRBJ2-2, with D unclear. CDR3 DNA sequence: TGCAGTGCTACTCCTTCGTCAGACATGCTCACCGGGGAGCTGTTTTTT. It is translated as CSATPSSDMLTGELFF.